The entry that follows covers one TCR beta chain sequence. CDR3 length: 15 residues. Germline CDR1 SGHTA, CDR2 FQGNSA. J was trimmed by 8 bases and V by 2 bases; bases with no gene match: 11. This sample was taken from a study of blood T cell repertoires in COVID-19. The overall study: COVID-19 samples collected from the United States, Italy and Spain covered acute and convalescent phases. PBMCs, B-cell-depleted T cells, or T cells provided the cDNA or gDNA that made up the material.

Original analysis: Scientists estimated how many nucleated cells there were by amplifying reference gene primers. The data were produced by immunoSEQ multiplex PCR, yet TCRdb's version contains in-frame clones alone and is incomplete. V and J calls and clone size are those listed in that table; D and trimming were worked out from the DNA. The repertoire holds 200,000 to 300,000 clones, with just under 85% as singletons. The clonotype was recovered from a woman of 80 years or more with acute or convalescent COVID-19. The gene calls are TRBV7-2 and TRBJ1-1; 7 nucleotides line up with TRBD1. The sample consisted of peripheral blood. CDR3 sequence (DNA): TGTGCCAGCAGCTTATTTGCAGGGGGATTAGGGGAAGCTTTCTTT. This encodes CASSLFAGGLGEAFF.